This TCR beta chain was identified in a study of human T cells and chemical hapten exposure. The study, taken as a whole, reports: Alopecia in all donors means immunity may differ from healthy individuals.

CDR1 is KGHDR and CDR2 is SFDVKD in the germline V gene. The CDR3 sequence is 13 residues long. The trim removed 9 bases at V and 2 bases at J, leaving 5 bases unmatched. Time point noted: patch test 2, 6 weeks after DPC sensitization. Treatment specified: therapeutic diphenylcyclopropenone sensitization with weekly scalp DPC. Investigators collected blood before applying each patch test. Participating donors were patients with alopecia, aged 18 to 70 years, considered appropriate candidates for DPC. This clonotype was picked up many times. Its target is not known. A single record per CDR3 protein comes from TCRdb applying MiXCR to the RACE reads. The data hold a few hundred thousand distinct CDR3 sequences, with around 6% observed a single time.

The chain employs TRBV24-1 and TRBJ1-2; TRBD1 matches 7 bases. The receptor was derived from a woman under 30 with alopecia areata. Some clones in this sample may be carry-over from other donors' samples. Source: whole blood, taken in connection with sensitization to the hapten diphenylcyclopropenone (DPC). As DNA, the CDR3 is TGTGCCACCGTGACAGGGCGGAACTATGGCTACACCTTC. Translated: CATVTGRNYGYTF.